This TCR beta chain was sequenced during a study of OX40 agonist ivuxolimab in advanced cancers. Study-level background: The patients got ivuxolimab, which is an agonistic anti-OX40 (CD134) antibody.

The study, taken as a whole, reports: Partial responders receiving 0.1-3.0 mg/kg showed among the lowest clonal expansion.

The assay was immunoSEQ multiplex PCR, and TCRdb's table has in-frame clones only and misses some. Of about 45,000 clones in the sample, over 80% were seen once. The CDR3 extends over 15 amino acids. V dropped 8 bases and J dropped 3 bases, with 19 bases sitting between them. Germline V gives CDR1 MNHEY, CDR2 SMNVEV (reference sequence). This clone has only a few counts. Its antigen remains unidentified. Sequencing used CD4+ or CD8+ T cells sorted from blood, obtained in a trial of the OX40 agonist ivuxolimab. The receptor was isolated from an adult with an advanced solid tumor such as melanoma, head and neck, liver or kidney cancer. J is TRBJ1-2 and V is TRBV27, with D maybe TRBD1 (5 bases). The CDR3 DNA is TGTGCCAGCGCACGACGCAGGGACTGGGACTATGGCTACACCTTC. Translating gives CASARRRDWDYGYTF.